This record concerns one TCR beta chain sequence. The antigen is not known. This sample stems from a study of blood T cells in healthy people across ages. A second about 6 to 11 cycle PCR used barcoded and J-beta primers. Each sample provided no less than 2.5 million CDR3-containing paired-end reads. TCRdb re-derived calls from the 5' RACE reads in MiXCR, one entry per CDR3 protein. The sample lists 1 million to 1.2 million distinct CDR3 sequences, approximately 38% occurring once. V shed 4 bases and J 3 bases; nucleotides not matched to a gene: 3. This CDR3 spans 15 amino acids. Germline V CDR1 and CDR2: SGHKS, YYEKEE (reference sequence). Each individual donor underwent a draw of about 11 milliliters of peripheral blood. Study-level results: Possibly, changes in expanded clonotypes were confounded because donor CMV status was unknown. Significant beta diversity loss was already apparent by age 40, declining roughly linearly.

This chain joins TRBV5-5 and TRBJ1-3; 11 positions match TRBD1. Sample: blood. This sequence originates from a man aged 18 to 30 in good health. The CDR3 here is CASSGQGARGNTIYF. Here the CDR3 DNA reads TGTGCCAGCAGCGGACAGGGGGCGCGTGGAAACACCATATATTTT.